This T cell receptor (beta chain) was identified in a study of CD4 T cells in relation to SARS-CoV-2 and coronaviruses. Sequenced by immunoSEQ multiplex PCR; TCRdb stores in-frame clones only, minus some. The repertoire consists of tens of thousands of clones, with 94% occurring once and the leading ten covering 0.13% to 0.15%. This clone was seen a single time. As yet, its antigen is unknown. Before the COVID-19 pandemic, during about 2010-2018, CD4+ T cells were taken from unexposed donors. Points from the study as a whole: SARS-CoV-2-driven expansion was significantly weaker in crossreactive than monoreactive clones. According to naive versus memory sequencing, detected responses are memory recall, not newly primed. This crossreactivity analysis covered spike protein alone, no other viral proteins.

Sequencing input: naive CD4+ T cells from PBMCs. Described subset: naive CD4+ T cells isolated by negative enrichment. The TCR sequence derives from a human donor in good health.

CDR3 nucleotides: TGTGCCAGCAGCGTAGTGGCTAGCGGGAGAGTCGGCGGGGAGCTGTTTTTT. Protein sequence: CASSVVASGRVGGELFF. The chain couples TRBV9 to TRBJ2-2, with 10 bases matching TRBD2. Germline assignment: CDR1 SGDLS and CDR2 YYNGEE. The V gene end was trimmed by 0 bases and the J gene end by 7 bases; junction bases not matched to a gene: 9. This CDR3 has 17 amino acids.